The 27 T cell receptor beta chains reported below all come from one sample, sequenced in a study of vaccination effects on CD4 cells after COVID-19. Expansion of antigen-specific CD4+ T cells with viral peptide pools was carried out by the ViraFEST assay before sequencing. CD4+ T cells were isolated after around ten days of culture. Among the vaccine recipients, none had a prior SARS-CoV-2 infection, and nucleocapsid antibodies were negative. No antigen has been identified for these receptors. Repertoires were generated with immunoSEQ multiplex PCR, while TCRdb's copy carries only in-frame clones and drops some. This sample has approximately 44,000 clones, with more than 60% found just once. The starting material was CD4+ T cells from PBMCs cultured with HCoV-OC43 spike peptides, obtained before COVID-19 vaccination. Subset indicated: HCoV-OC43 spike overlapping peptide pool stimulation. These TCRs come from a human donor who received a COVID-19 vaccine.

This sequence joins TRBV28 and TRBJ1-1; 10 positions match TRBD1. J was trimmed by 1 base and V by 5 bases; bases with no gene match: 4. This CDR3 has 15 amino acids. CDR1 is MDHEN, CDR2 SYDVKM, per germline. CDR3 sequence reads: CASSPGTGANTEAFF. The CDR3 nucleotides read TGTGCCAGCAGTCCCGGGACAGGGGCGAACACTGAAGCTTTCTTT.

The chain recombines TRBV6-1 with TRBJ1-4; 7 bases are a match to TRBD1. Germline V gene data show CDR1 as MNHNS and CDR2 as SASEGT. Unmatched junction bases numbered 2, after V lost 2 bases and J lost 5 bases. The length of the CDR3 is 14 residues. The CDR3, as DNA: TGTGCCAGCAGTGAAAACAGGGGCAATGAAAAACTGTTTTTT. Protein product: CASSENRGNEKLFF.

CDR3 nucleotide sequence: TGTGCCAGTAGTAAACACCGGGACAGCGACTATGGCTACACCTTC. Its protein product is CASSKHRDSDYGYTF. V gene TRBV19 combines with J gene TRBJ1-2, with 7 bases lining up with TRBD1. The CDR3 length is 15 residues. Germline CDR1 reads LNHDA; CDR2 reads SQIVND (reference sequence). After removal of 4 bases from V and 3 bases from J, the junction contained 8 bases not matched to a gene. The variable domain in full, with the rest retrieved from reference TRBV19 and TRBJ1-2, is DGGITQSPKYLFRKEGQNVTLSCEQNLNHDAMYWYRQDPGQGLRLIYYSQIVNDFQKGDIAEGYSVSREKKESFPLTVTSAQKNPTAFYLCASSKHRDSDYGYTFGSGTRLTVV.

The gene calls are TRBV28 and TRBJ2-7; TRBD1 is a possible D gene (6 bases). The CDR3 is made up of 14 amino acids. V lost 3 bases, J lost 3 bases, and 12 bases lay in between. Germline CDR1 reads MDHEN; CDR2 reads SYDVKM. CDR3: CASSFMDSNYEQYF. The CDR3 coding sequence is TGTGCCAGCAGTTTTATGGACAGTAACTACGAGCAGTACTTC.

The J gene is TRBJ1-1, the V gene TRBV28; possibly TRBD1 for D (6 bases). The ends were cut back, 4 bases at V and 0 bases at J, with 12 bases in the middle. In germline, CDR1 is MDHEN, CDR2 SYDVKM. There are 15 residues in the CDR3. DNA for the CDR3: TGTGCCAGCAGTTCCTTGACAGGAGTGAACACTGAAGCTTTCTTT. Translation: CASSSLTGVNTEAFF.

The V call is TRBV10-2, the J call TRBJ1-2; D remains unclear. This CDR3 contains 16 residues. The germline CDR1 and CDR2 sequences are WSHSY and SAAADI. With 7 bases removed from V and 6 bases from J, the gap between germline ends came to 24 bases. The CDR3: CASMRNGLGPFDGYTF. The CDR3 region has the DNA TGCGCCAGCATGAGGAACGGCCTAGGGCCCTTTGATGGCTACACCTTC.

The chain has TRBV2 and TRBJ1-3; D remains unclear. V lost 6 bases and J lost 2, with 11 bases in between. The germline CDR1 and CDR2 sequences are SNHLY and FYNNEI. The CDR3 is made up of 14 amino acids. The CDR3 sequence is CASSLGGTGNTIYF. As DNA, the CDR3 is TGTGCCAGCAGCTTGGGAGGGACTGGAAACACCATATATTTT.

The chain uses TRBV18 and TRBJ2-7; D may match TRBD1 or TRBD2 (5 bases each). The V gene lost 3 bases and the J gene lost 0 bases, with 15 bases spanning the gap. The CDR3 spans 16 residues. Per the germline V gene, CDR1 is KGHSH and CDR2 is LQKENI. In nucleotides, the CDR3 is TGTGCCAGCTCACCGAACACCGGGACCTTCTCCTACGAGCAGTACTTC. Translation: CASSPNTGTFSYEQYF.

This sequence joins TRBV13 and TRBJ2-5; no definite D call. Per germline, CDR1 PRHDT and CDR2 FYEKMQ (reference sequence). The CDR3 extends over 11 amino acids. The V and J ends lost 0 bases and 14 bases respectively, with 10 bases between them. For the CDR3, the DNA is TGTGCCAGCAGCTTAGGTCCTCAGACCTACTTC. Protein sequence: CASSLGPQTYF.

The sample holds a few counts of this clone. This sequence joins TRBV18 and TRBJ1-1; D remains unclear. The germline V and J ends were trimmed by 6 bases and 0 bases, with 8 bases remaining between them. The length of the CDR3 is 13 residues. Germline V gene lookup returns CDR1 KGHSH and CDR2 LQKENI. The CDR3 is CASSYSMNTEAFF. The CDR3, as DNA: TGTGCCAGCTCCTACTCCATGAACACTGAAGCTTTCTTT.

This clone was picked up many times. The chain is built from TRBV19 and TRBJ1-5; 7 bases agree with TRBD1. V dropped 4 bases and J dropped 0; count of bases not matched to a gene: 3. CDR1 and CDR2 (germline): LNHDA, SQIVND (reference sequence). CDR3 length: 15 amino acids. CDR3 protein: CASSRDSDSNQPQHF. The CDR3 nucleotides are TGTGCCAGTAGTAGGGACAGCGATAGCAATCAGCCCCAGCATTTT.

The CDR3 loop reads CASSLAGGLGEQYF. CDR3 nucleotide sequence: TGTGCCAGTAGTCTGGCGGGAGGTCTCGGGGAGCAGTACTTC. The chain links TRBV19 to TRBJ2-7; 8 positions agree with TRBD2. The germline CDR1 and CDR2 sequences are LNHDA and SQIVND (reference sequence). Trimming took 5 bases from V and 7 from J; bases not matched to a gene: 10. This CDR3 has 14 amino acids.

This clone occurred a few times. The chain recombines TRBV7-8 with TRBJ1-5; no definite D call. The ends were cut back, 5 bases at V and 3 bases at J, with 11 bases in the middle. In germline, CDR1 is SGHVS, CDR2 FQNEAQ. This CDR3 comprises 14 residues. The CDR3: CASSPRSINQPQHF. The DNA for the CDR3 is TGTGCCAGCAGCCCCCGATCCATCAATCAGCCCCAGCATTTT.

This clone was picked up a small number of times. The chain has TRBV6-5 and TRBJ2-7; TRBD1 is a possible D gene (5 bases). The CDR3 consists of 11 residues. V was cut by 5 bases and J by 6 bases, with 8 bases left in between. CDR1 and CDR2 from the germline V gene are MNHEY and SVGAGI. The CDR3 nucleotides are TGTGCCAGCAGTCAGGGCCCCGAGCAGTACTTC. Its protein is CASSQGPEQYF.

The V gene is TRBV18, the J gene TRBJ1-5; 8 positions agree with TRBD1. Germline lookup yields CDR1 KGHSH and CDR2 LQKENI. The V segment lost 4 bases and the J segment 6 bases; nucleotides outside the gene matches: 11. CDR3 length: 16 residues. In nucleotides, the CDR3 is TGTGCCAGCTCACTAACCCAGGGGGCGGCCGGTCAGCCCCAGCATTTT. Translating it yields CASSLTQGAAGQPQHF.

The chain recombines TRBV10-3 with TRBJ1-5, with D tentatively TRBD1 (6 bases). V gave up 5 bases and J gave up 4 bases, with 9 bases separating them. The germline V gene encodes CDR1 ENHRY and CDR2 SYGVKD. The length of the CDR3 is 13 residues. The CDR3 bases are TGTGCCATCAGTAGACAGGCAAATCAGCCCCAGCATTTT. This gives the protein CAISRQANQPQHF.

This clone was counted a single time. CDR3 region: CASSLGVRRTSGNEQFF. CDR3 DNA sequence: TGTGCCAGCAGCTTAGGTGTTAGGCGGACTAGCGGCAATGAGCAGTTCTTC. This rearrangement joins TRBV7-8 to TRBJ2-1; 10 nucleotides line up with TRBD2. This CDR3 spans 17 amino acids. In germline, CDR1 is SGHVS, CDR2 FQNEAQ. V gave up 1 base and J gave up 6 bases; unmatched junction bases: 9.

V and J are TRBV6-2 or TRBV6-3 and TRBJ2-2; 12 nucleotides line up with TRBD2. In germline, CDR1 is MNHEY, CDR2 SVGEGT. Trimming took 0 bases from V and 4 from J; bases not matched to a gene: 9. The CDR3 sequence is 19 residues long. The CDR3 loop is CASSYSPILAGGLTGELFF. The CDR3 DNA reads TGTGCCAGCAGTTACTCCCCAATTCTAGCGGGGGGGCTCACCGGGGAGCTGTTTTTT.

V and J are TRBV27 and TRBJ2-5, with D unresolved. Deletions cut 6 bases from V and 4 bases from J, with 12 bases between. Germline V lookup: CDR1 MNHEY, CDR2 SMNVEV (reference sequence). The CDR3 length is 13 residues. The CDR3 sequence: CASRTLNSETQYF. CDR3 coding DNA: TGTGCCAGCAGGACCCTTAACTCAGAGACCCAGTACTTC.

The sample holds a few counts of this clone. The V gene is TRBV11-3, the J gene TRBJ1-1, with 7 bases that match TRBD1. CDR1 and CDR2 (germline): SGHNT, YENEEA. The junction had 7 bases not matched to a gene; V was cut back by 8 bases and J by 1 base. This CDR3 is 14 amino acids long. The CDR3 here is CASHFGQANTEAFF. CDR3 bases: TGTGCCAGCCACTTTGGACAGGCGAACACTGAAGCTTTCTTT.

V and J are TRBV24-1 and TRBJ2-1; D uncertain. Trimming left V 6 bases short and J 3 bases short, with 14 bases between. CDR3 length: 15 amino acids. From germline, CDR1 is KGHDR and CDR2 SFDVKD. This CDR3 is CATSSLGKDYNEQFF. CDR3 coding DNA: TGTGCCACCAGTTCCCTAGGGAAGGACTACAATGAGCAGTTCTTC.

The rearrangement uses TRBV7-6 and TRBJ2-1; possible D gene TRBD1, 8 bases. CDR3 length: 16 amino acids. The V end lost 1 base, the J end lost 6 bases, and 16 bases lay between the germline ends. Looked up from germline, CDR1 is SGHVS and CDR2 is FNYEAQ. DNA for the CDR3: TGTGCCAGCAGCTTAGGGGGGGGACAGGTCACCAATGAGCAGTTCTTC. Residues: CASSLGGGQVTNEQFF.

The chain employs TRBV6-5 and TRBJ2-1, with 8 positions matching TRBD2. This CDR3 has 11 amino acids. Germline V gives CDR1 MNHEY, CDR2 SVGAGI. The V gene end was trimmed by 5 bases and the J gene end by 11 bases; junction bases not matched to a gene: 2. The CDR3 sequence is CASSSSGKQFF. The CDR3 nucleotides are TGTGCCAGCAGTAGTAGCGGGAAGCAGTTCTTC.

The genes are TRBV19 and TRBJ2-7; weak D call: TRBD1 (6 bases). Trimming removed 2 bases at V and 6 bases at J, with 14 bases between. The CDR3 loop spans 14 amino acids. Germline CDR1 is LNHDA and CDR2 is SQIVND (reference sequence). As DNA, the CDR3 is TGTGCCAGTAGTATACCGGGACACCCTGCCGAGCAGTACTTC. Protein sequence: CASSIPGHPAEQYF.

The genes are TRBV19 and TRBJ1-2; a possible D gene is TRBD1 (5 bases). CDR1 is LNHDA and CDR2 is SQIVND in the germline V gene (reference sequence). V was pared by 5 bases and J by 0 bases, with 10 bases between. This CDR3 has 14 amino acids. This chain's CDR3 is CASSPGTPNYGYTF. CDR3 DNA: TGTGCCAGTAGTCCCGGGACTCCTAACTATGGCTACACCTTC.

The gene calls are TRBV3-1 (or the pseudogene TRBV3-2) and TRBJ2-3; D unresolved. Trimming removed 1 base at V and 0 bases at J, with 8 bases between. Germline lookup yields CDR1 LGHDT and CDR2 YNNKEL (reference sequence). The CDR3 is made up of 15 amino acids. Here the CDR3 DNA reads TGTGCCAGCAGCCAAGTTGGGGTTAGCACAGATACGCAGTATTTT. This encodes CASSQVGVSTDTQYF.

The chain carries TRBV7-4 and TRBJ1-2, with 11 bases lining up with TRBD1. Germline V gene data show CDR1 as SGHVT and CDR2 as SQSDAQ. V shed 1 base, J shed 3 bases, and the junction held 1 base outside the gene matches. The CDR3 loop spans 15 amino acids. The chain's CDR3 is CASSLGDRGYYGYTF. CDR3 DNA: TGTGCCAGCAGCTTAGGGGACAGGGGGTACTATGGCTACACCTTC.